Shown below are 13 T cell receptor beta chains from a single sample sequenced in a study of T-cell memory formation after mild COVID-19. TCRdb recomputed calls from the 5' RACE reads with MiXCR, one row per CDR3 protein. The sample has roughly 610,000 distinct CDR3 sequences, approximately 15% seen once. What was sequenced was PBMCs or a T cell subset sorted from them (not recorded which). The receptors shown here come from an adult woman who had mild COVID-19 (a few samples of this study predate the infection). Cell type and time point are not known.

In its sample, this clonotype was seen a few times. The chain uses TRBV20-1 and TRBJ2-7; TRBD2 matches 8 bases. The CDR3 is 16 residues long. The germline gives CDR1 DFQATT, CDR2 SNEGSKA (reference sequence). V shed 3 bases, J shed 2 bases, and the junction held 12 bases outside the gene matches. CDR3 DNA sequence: TGCAGTGCTAGCAGAAGAGAACCGGGACTAGCCTACGAGCAGTACTTC. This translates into CSASRREPGLAYEQYF.

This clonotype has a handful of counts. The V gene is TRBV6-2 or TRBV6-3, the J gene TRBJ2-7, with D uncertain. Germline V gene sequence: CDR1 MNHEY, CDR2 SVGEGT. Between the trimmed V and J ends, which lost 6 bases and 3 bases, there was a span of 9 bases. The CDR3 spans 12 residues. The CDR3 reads CASSEMGYEQYF. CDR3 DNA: TGTGCCAGCAGCGAAATGGGCTACGAGCAGTACTTC.

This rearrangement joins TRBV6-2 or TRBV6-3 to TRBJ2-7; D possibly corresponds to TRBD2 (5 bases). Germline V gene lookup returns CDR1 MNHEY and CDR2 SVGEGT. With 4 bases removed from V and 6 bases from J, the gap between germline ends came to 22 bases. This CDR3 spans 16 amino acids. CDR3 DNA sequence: TGTGCCAGCAGTTCAGCCCGGGAAGGGTCCCCTAGCGAGCAGTACTTC. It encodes CASSSAREGSPSEQYF.

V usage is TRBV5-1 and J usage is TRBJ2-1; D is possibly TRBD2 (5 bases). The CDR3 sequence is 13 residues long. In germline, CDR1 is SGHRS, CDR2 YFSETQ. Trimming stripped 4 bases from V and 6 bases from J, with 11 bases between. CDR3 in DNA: TGCGCCAGCAGCGCAGGCGCGGGCAATGAGCAGTTCTTC. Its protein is CASSAGAGNEQFF.

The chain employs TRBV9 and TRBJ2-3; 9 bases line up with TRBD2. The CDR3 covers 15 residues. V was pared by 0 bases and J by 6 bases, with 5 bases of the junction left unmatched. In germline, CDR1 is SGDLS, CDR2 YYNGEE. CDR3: CASSVAASGVDTQYF. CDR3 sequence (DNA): TGTGCCAGCAGCGTAGCTGCTAGCGGGGTGGATACGCAGTATTTT.

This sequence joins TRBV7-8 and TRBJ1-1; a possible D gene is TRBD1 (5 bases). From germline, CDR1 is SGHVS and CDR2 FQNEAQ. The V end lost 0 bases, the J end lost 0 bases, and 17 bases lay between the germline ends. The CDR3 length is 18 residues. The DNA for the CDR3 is TGTGCCAGCAGCTTAGCTGGGTGGGACGGTGGGATGAACACTGAAGCTTTCTTT. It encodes CASSLAGWDGGMNTEAFF.

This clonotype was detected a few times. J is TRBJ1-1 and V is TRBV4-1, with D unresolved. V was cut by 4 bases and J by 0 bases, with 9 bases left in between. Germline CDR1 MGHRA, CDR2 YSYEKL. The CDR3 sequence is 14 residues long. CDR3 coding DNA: TGCGCCAGCAGCCCTGGGATGATGAACACTGAAGCTTTCTTT. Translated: CASSPGMMNTEAFF.

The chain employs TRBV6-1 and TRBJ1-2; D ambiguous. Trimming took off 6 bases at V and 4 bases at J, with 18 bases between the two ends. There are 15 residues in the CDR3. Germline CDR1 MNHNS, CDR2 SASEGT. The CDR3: CASRARVLLGYGYTF. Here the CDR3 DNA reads TGTGCCAGCAGAGCTAGGGTTTTACTGGGCTATGGCTACACCTTC.

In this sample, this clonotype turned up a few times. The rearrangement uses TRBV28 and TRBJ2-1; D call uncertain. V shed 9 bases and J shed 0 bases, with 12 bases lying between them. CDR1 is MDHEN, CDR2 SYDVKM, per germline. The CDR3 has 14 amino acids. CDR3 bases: TGTGCCAGTAGGACGTTGAGCTCCTACAATGAGCAGTTCTTC. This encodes CASRTLSSYNEQFF.

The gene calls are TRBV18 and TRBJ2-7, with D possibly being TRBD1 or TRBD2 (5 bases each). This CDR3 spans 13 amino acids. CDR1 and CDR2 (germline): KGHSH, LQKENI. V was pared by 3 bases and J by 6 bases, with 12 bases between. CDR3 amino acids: CASSPPERGEQYF. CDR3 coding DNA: TGTGCCAGCTCACCGCCGGAGAGGGGCGAGCAGTACTTC.

Written as DNA, the CDR3 is TGTGCCAGCTCACCGGTGGCCGGGAATCCGTACGAGCAGTACTTC. It encodes CASSPVAGNPYEQYF. The rearrangement links TRBV18 to TRBJ2-7, with D tentatively TRBD2 (5 bases). The CDR3 spans 15 residues. CDR1 is KGHSH, CDR2 LQKENI, per germline. V was clipped by 3 bases and J by 4 bases, with 16 bases between them.

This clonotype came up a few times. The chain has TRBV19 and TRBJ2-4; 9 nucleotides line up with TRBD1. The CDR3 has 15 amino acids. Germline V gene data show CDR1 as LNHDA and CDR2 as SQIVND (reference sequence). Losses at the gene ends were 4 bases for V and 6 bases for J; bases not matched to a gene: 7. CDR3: CASSKGATGGNIQYF. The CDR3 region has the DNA TGTGCCAGTAGTAAAGGCGCGACAGGGGGAAACATTCAGTACTTC.

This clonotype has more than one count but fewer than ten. The CDR3 DNA reads TGTGCCAGCAGCCAAGAGGCTGGCGAGGCCCATGAGCAGTTCTTC. Protein sequence: CASSQEAGEAHEQFF. This sequence joins TRBV4-2 and TRBJ2-1; D remains ambiguous. The CDR3 runs 15 residues. The germline V gene encodes CDR1 LGHNA and CDR2 YNFKEQ. V was cut by 0 bases and J by 8 bases, with 14 bases left in between.